A selection of T cell receptor beta chains follows, all from one sample in a study of T cell responses to AZD1222 COVID-19 vaccine. The assay was immunoSEQ multiplex PCR, and TCRdb's table has in-frame clones only and misses some. The table records just under 95,000 clones, approximately 90% of them present only once. This specimen was peripheral blood, taken on day 0 of AZD1222 vaccination. The receptor set was obtained from an adult in good health. The CDR3 runs from the conserved cysteine through the conserved F or W. Each record gives: CDR3 protein, clone size, J gene, D gene, V gene. The D gene is left open where the match is weak. For some rows the clone size is stated as once, few or many, or as a class when expanded; others skip it.

CASSRLRKAAQGYTF,-,TRBJ1-2,-,TRBV6-5
CASSPLEDRRQPQHF,few,TRBJ1-5,TRBD1,TRBV19
CASSPGTDTQYF,few,TRBJ2-3,-,TRBV11-3
CASSQSSGGAYNEQFF,-,TRBJ2-1,TRBD2,TRBV3-1/TRBV3-2
CASSLAGGGRNEQFF,-,TRBJ2-1,TRBD2,TRBV19
CSGGLSREGEQYF,-,TRBJ2-7,TRBD2,TRBV29-1
CAWSRIWGSYTF,-,TRBJ1-2,-,TRBV30
CASRVPGDSVPEAFF,-,TRBJ1-1,-,TRBV6-5
CASSSEGGFDSPLHF,-,TRBJ1-6,-,TRBV11-2
CASKSTDTQYF,-,TRBJ2-3,-,TRBV19
CASSRESGNYGYTF,-,TRBJ1-2,-,TRBV3-1/TRBV3-2
CASSLVGGGNEKLFF,few,TRBJ1-4,-,TRBV7-8
CASSGTSGRAHNEQFF,-,TRBJ2-1,TRBD2,TRBV2
CASSLDTSGSTETQYF,-,TRBJ2-5,TRBD2,TRBV5-4
CASSPRPGQGANTGELFF,-,TRBJ2-2,TRBD1,TRBV7-9
CASSETRGAGELFF,-,TRBJ2-2,-,TRBV11-3
CASSLEGHSPLHF,-,TRBJ1-6,-,TRBV5-1
CASSGRDRRSSGNTIYF,-,TRBJ1-3,TRBD1,TRBV7-2
CASSPQHTEAFF,-,TRBJ1-1,-,TRBV7-2
CASSLGRGPTNEKLFF,-,TRBJ1-4,-,TRBV6-5
CASSWYRGGPEAFF,-,TRBJ1-1,-,TRBV27
CASSRGPGASGGSYNEQFF,-,TRBJ2-1,TRBD2,TRBV3-1/TRBV3-2
CAWSWQGNYGYTF,once,TRBJ1-2,-,TRBV30
CATSRDGGGGDTQYF,-,TRBJ2-3,TRBD2,TRBV15
CASSLMGTEQFF,-,TRBJ2-1,-,TRBV12-3/TRBV12-4
CSVNSGTGLGFF,-,TRBJ2-1,-,TRBV29-1
CASSPIVSSNYGYTF,-,TRBJ1-2,-,TRBV5-5
CASSQTSGDSYNEQFF,-,TRBJ2-1,TRBD2,TRBV19
CAWSVTNTEAFF,medium-sized,TRBJ1-1,-,TRBV30
CASSVLAGVDNEQFF,-,TRBJ2-1,TRBD2,TRBV6-4
CASSRDDNYGYTF,-,TRBJ1-2,-,TRBV7-2
CASSLELAQETQYF,few,TRBJ2-5,-,TRBV5-4
CASSEQGNYGYTF,few,TRBJ1-2,-,TRBV2
CASKIDSRNTIYF,-,TRBJ1-3,-,TRBV19
CAWSVLAGDEQFF,-,TRBJ2-1,TRBD2,TRBV30
CASSHPWGEGSNEQFF,-,TRBJ2-1,-,TRBV4-1
CASSLDKGLHNEQFF,-,TRBJ2-1,-,TRBV5-4
CASSDLRLGGELFF,-,TRBJ2-2,-,TRBV2
CASSLEPLYNEQFF,-,TRBJ2-1,-,TRBV7-9
CSVEDILGDGYTF,-,TRBJ1-2,-,TRBV29-1